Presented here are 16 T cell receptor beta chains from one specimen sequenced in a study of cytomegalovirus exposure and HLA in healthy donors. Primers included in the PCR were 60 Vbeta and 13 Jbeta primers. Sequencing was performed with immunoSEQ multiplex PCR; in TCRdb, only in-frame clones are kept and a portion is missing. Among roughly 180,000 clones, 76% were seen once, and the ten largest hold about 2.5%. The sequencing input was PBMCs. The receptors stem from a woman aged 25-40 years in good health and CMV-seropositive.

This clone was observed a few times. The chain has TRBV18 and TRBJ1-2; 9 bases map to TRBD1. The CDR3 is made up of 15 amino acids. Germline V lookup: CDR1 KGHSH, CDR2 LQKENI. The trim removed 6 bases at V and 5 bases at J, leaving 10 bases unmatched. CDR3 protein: CASSQGDRGVYGYTF. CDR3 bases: TGTGCCAGCTCCCAAGGAGACAGGGGGGTTTATGGCTACACCTTC.

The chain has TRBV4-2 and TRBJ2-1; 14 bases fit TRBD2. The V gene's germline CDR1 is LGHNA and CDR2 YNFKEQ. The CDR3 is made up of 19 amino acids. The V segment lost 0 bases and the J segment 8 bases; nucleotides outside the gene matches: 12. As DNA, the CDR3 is TGTGCCAGCAGCCAAGATTCGGTAAGGACTAGCGGGGGGCTCGATGAGCAGTTCTTC. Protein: CASSQDSVRTSGGLDEQFF.

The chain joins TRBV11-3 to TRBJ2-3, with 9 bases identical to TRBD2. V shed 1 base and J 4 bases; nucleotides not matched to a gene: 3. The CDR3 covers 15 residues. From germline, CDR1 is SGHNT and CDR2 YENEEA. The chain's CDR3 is CASSLGLAGSDTQYF. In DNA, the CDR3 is TGTGCCAGCAGCTTAGGGCTAGCGGGATCAGATACGCAGTATTTT.

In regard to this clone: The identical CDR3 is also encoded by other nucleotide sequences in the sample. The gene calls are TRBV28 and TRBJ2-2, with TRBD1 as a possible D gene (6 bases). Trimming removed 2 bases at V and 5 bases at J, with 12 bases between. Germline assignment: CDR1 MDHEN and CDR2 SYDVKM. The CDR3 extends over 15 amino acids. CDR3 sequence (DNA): TGTGCCAGCAGTTTAGTCAGGGGTGGAACCGGGGAGCTGTTTTTT. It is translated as CASSLVRGGTGELFF. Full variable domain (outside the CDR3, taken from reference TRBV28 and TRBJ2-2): DVKVTQSSRYLVKRTGEKVFLECVQDMDHENMFWYRQDPGLGLRLIYFSYDVKMKEKGDIPEGYSVSREKKERFSLILESASTNQTSMYLCASSLVRGGTGELFFGEGSRLTVL.

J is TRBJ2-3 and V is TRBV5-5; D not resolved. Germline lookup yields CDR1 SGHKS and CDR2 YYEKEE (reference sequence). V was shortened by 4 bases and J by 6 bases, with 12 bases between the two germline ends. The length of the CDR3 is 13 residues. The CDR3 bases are TGTGCCAGCAGCCCCATGAATGAGGATACGCAGTATTTT. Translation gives CASSPMNEDTQYF.

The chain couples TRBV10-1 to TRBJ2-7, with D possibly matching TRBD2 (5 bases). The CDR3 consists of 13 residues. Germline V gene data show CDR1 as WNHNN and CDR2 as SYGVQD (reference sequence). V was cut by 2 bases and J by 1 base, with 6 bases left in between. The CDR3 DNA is TGCGCCAGCAGTGAGAGCGGTTCCTACGAGCAGTACTTC. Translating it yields CASSESGSYEQYF.

Here the CDR3 reads CASSFTGAADTQYF. The CDR3 nucleotides are TGTGCCAGCAGTTTCACAGGGGCGGCGGATACGCAGTATTTT. The chain uses TRBV28 and TRBJ2-3; 7 nucleotides align to TRBD1. This CDR3 comprises 14 residues. Looked up from germline, CDR1 is MDHEN and CDR2 is SYDVKM. J lost 6 bases, V lost 3 bases, and 6 bases had no gene match.

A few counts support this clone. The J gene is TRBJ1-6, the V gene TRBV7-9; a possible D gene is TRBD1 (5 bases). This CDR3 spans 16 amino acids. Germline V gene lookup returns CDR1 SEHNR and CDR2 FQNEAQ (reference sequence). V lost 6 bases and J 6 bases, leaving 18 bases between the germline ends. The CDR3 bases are TGTGCCAGCAGTTCCGGCGCGGGGGAGCGTAATTCACCCCTCCACTTT. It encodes CASSSGAGERNSPLHF.

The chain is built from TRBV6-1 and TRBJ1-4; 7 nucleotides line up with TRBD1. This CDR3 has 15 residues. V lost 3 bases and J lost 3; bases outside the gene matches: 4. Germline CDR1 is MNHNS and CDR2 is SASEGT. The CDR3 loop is CASSESGTANEKLFF. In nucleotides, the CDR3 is TGTGCCAGCAGTGAGTCGGGGACAGCTAATGAAAAACTGTTTTTT.

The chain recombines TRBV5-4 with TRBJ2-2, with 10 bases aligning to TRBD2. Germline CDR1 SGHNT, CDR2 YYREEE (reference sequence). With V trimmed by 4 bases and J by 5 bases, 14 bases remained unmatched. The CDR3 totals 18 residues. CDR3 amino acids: CASSPSFVLAGKTGELFF. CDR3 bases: TGTGCCAGCAGCCCTAGCTTCGTACTAGCGGGGAAGACCGGGGAGCTGTTTTTT.

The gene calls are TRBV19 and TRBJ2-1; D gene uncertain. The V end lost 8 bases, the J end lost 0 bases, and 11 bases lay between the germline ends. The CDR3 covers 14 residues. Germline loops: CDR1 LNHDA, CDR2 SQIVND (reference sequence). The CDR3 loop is CASAPRGSYNEQFF. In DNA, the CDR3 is TGTGCCAGTGCGCCGAGAGGCTCCTACAATGAGCAGTTCTTC.

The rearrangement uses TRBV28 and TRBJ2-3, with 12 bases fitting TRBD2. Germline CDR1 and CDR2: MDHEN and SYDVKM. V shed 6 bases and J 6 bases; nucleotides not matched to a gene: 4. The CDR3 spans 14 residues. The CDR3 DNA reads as TGTGCCAGCAGGTCTAGCGGGGGGGCCGATACGCAGTATTTT. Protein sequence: CASRSSGGADTQYF.

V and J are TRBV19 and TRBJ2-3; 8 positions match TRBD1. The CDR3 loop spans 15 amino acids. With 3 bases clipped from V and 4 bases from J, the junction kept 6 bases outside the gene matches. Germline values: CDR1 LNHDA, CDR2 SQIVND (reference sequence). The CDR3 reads CASSILRTGPDTQYF. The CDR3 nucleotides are TGTGCCAGTAGTATCCTACGGACAGGGCCAGATACGCAGTATTTT.

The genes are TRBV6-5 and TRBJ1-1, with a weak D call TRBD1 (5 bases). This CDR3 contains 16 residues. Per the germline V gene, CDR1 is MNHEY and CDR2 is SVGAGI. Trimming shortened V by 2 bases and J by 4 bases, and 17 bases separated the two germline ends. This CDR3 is CASSYGGLGVGTEAFF. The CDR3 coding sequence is TGTGCCAGCAGTTACGGAGGGCTAGGGGTCGGCACTGAAGCTTTCTTT.

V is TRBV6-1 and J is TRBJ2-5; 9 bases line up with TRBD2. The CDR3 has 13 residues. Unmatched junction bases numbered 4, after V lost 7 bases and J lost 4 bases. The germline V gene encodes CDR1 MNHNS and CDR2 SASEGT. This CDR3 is CASKRGAGETQYF. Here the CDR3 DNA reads TGTGCCAGCAAGCGGGGGGCTGGAGAGACCCAGTACTTC.

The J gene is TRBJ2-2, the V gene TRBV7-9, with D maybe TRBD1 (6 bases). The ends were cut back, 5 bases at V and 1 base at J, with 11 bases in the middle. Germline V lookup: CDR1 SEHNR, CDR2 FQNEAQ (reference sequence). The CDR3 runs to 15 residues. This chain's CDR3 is CASSRRTVNTGELFF. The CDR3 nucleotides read TGTGCCAGCAGCCGCAGGACAGTGAACACCGGGGAGCTGTTTTTT.